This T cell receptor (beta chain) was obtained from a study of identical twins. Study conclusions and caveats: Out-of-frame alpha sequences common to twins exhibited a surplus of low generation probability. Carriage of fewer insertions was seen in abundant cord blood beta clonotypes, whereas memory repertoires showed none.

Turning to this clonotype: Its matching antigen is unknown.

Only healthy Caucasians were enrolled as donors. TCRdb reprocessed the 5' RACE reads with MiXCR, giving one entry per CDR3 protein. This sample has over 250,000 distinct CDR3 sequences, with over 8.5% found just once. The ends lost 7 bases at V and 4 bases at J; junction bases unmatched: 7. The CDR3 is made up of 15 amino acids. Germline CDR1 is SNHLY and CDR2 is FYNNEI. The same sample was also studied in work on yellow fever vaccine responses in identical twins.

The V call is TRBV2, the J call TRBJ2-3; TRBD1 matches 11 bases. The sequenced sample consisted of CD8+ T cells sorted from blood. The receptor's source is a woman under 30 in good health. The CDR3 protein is CASTRTGGQADTQYF. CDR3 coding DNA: TGTGCCAGCACCCGGACAGGGGGCCAAGCAGATACGCAGTATTTT.